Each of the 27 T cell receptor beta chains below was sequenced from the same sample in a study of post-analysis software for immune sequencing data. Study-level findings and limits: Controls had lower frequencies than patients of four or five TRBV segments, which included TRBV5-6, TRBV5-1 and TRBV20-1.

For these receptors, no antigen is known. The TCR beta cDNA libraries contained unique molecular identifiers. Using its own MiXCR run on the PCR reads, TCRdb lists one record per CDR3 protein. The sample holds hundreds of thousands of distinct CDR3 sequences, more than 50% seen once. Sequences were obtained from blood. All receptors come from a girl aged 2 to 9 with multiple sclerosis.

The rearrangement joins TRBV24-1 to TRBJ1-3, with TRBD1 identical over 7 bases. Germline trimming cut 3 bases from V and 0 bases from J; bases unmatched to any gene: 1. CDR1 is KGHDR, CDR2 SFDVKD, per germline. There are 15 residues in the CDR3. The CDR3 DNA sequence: TGTGCCACCAGTGATGGACAGGACTCTGGAAACACCATATATTTT. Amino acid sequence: CATSDGQDSGNTIYF.

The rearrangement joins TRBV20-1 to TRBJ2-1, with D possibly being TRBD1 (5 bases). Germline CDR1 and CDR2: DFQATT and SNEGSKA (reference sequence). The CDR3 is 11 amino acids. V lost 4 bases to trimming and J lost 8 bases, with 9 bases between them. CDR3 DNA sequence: TGCAGTGCTAAGGGGTGGGATGAGCAGTTCTTC. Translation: CSAKGWDEQFF.

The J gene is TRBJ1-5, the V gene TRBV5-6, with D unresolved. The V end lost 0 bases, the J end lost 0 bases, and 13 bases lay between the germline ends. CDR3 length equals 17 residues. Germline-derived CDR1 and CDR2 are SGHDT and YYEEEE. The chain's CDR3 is CASSLAGRSYSNQPQHF. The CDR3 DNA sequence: TGTGCCAGCAGCTTGGCCGGCCGGAGTTATAGCAATCAGCCCCAGCATTTT.

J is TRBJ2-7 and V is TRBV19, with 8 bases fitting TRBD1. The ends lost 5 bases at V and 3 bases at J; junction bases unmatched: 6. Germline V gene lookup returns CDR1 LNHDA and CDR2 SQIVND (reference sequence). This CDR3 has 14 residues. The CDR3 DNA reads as TGTGCCAGTAGTGTGAGGACAGGGAACTACGAGCAGTACTTC. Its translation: CASSVRTGNYEQYF. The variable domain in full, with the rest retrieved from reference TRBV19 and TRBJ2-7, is DGGITQSPKYLFRKEGQNVTLSCEQNLNHDAMYWYRQDPGQGLRLIYYSQIVNDFQKGDIAEGYSVSREKKESFPLTVTSAQKNPTAFYLCASSVRTGNYEQYFGPGTRLTVT.

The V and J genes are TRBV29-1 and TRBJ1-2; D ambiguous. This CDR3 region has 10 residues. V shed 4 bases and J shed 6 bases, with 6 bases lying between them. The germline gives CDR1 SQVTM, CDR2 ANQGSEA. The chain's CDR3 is CSVVSNGYTF. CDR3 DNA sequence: TGCAGCGTTGTCTCTAATGGCTACACCTTC. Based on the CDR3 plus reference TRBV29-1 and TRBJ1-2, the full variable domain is SAVISQKPSRDICQRGTSLTIQCQVDSQVTMMFWYRQQPGQSLTLIATANQGSEATYESGFVIDKFPISRPNLTFSTLTVSNMSPEDSSIYLCSVVSNGYTFGSGTRLTVV.

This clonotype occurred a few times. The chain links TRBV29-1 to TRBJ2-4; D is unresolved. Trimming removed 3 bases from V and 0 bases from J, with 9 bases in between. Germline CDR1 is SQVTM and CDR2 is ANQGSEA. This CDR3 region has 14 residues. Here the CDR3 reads CSVEEKKAKNIQYF. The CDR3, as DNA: TGCAGCGTTGAGGAGAAAAAAGCCAAAAACATTCAGTACTTC.

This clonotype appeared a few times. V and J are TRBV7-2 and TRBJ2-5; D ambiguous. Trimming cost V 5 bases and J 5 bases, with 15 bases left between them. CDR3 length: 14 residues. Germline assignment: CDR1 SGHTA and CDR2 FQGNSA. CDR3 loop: CASSPVGLGETQYF. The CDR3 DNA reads TGTGCCAGCAGCCCCGTAGGGTTGGGGGAGACCCAGTACTTC.

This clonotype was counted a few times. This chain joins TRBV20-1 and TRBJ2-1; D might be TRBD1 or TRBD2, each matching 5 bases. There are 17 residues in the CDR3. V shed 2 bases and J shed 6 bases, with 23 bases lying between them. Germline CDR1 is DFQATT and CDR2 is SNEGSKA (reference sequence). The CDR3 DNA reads TGCAGTGCTAGAATCCCCCATGCAACCGGGGACGTCAATGAGCAGTTCTTC. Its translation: CSARIPHATGDVNEQFF.

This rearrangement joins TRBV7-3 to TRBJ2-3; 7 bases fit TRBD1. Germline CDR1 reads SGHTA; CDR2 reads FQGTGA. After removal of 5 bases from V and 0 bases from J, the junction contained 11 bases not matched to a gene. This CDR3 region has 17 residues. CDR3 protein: CASSTGQVLSSTDTQYF. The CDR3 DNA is TGTGCCAGCAGCACCGGACAGGTTCTTTCTAGCACAGATACGCAGTATTTT.

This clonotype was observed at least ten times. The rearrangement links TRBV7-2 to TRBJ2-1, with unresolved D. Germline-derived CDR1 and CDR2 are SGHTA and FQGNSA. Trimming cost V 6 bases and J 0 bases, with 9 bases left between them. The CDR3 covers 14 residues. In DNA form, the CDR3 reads TGTGCCAGCAGTCCCCAGAGCTCCTACAATGAGCAGTTCTTC. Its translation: CASSPQSSYNEQFF.

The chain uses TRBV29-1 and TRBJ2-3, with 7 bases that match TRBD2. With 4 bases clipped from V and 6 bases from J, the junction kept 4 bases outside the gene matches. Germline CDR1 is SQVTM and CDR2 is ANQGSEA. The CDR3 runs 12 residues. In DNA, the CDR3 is TGCAGCGTTGGTTTCGGGGGGGATACGCAGTATTTT. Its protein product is CSVGFGGDTQYF.

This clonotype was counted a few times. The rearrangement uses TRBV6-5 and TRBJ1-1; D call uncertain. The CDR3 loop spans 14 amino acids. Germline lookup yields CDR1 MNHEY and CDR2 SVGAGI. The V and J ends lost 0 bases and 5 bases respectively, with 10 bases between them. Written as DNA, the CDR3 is TGTGCCAGCAGTTACTCGACGAAGGAGACTGAAGCTTTCTTT. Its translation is CASSYSTKETEAFF.

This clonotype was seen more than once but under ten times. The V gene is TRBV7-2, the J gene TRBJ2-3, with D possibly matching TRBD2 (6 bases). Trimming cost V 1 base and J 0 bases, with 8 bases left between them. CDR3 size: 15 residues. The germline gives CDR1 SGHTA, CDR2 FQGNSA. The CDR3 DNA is TGTGCCAGCAGCTTAGTAGCGGCTAGCACAGATACGCAGTATTTT. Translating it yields CASSLVAASTDTQYF. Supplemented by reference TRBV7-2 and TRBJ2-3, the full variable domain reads GAGVSQSPSNKVTEKGKDVELRCDPISGHTALYWYRQSLGQGLEFLIYFQGNSAPDKSGLPSDRFSAERTGGSVSTLTIQRTQQEDSAVYLCASSLVAASTDTQYFGPGTRLTVL.

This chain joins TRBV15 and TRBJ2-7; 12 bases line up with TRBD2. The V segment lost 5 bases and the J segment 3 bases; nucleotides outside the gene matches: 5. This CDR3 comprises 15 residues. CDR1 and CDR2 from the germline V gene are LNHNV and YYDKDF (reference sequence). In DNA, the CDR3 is TGTGCCACCAGCCTAGCGGGAGGGGGGGTCTACGAGCAGTACTTC. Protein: CATSLAGGGVYEQYF.

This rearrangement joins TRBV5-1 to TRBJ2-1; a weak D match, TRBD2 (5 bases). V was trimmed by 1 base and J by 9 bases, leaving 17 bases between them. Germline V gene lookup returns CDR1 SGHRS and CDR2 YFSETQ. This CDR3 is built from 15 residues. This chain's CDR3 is CASSLREPTHIEQFF. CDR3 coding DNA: TGCGCCAGCAGCTTGAGGGAGCCAACCCACATTGAGCAGTTCTTC. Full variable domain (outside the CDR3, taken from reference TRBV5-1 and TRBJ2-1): KAGVTQTPRYLIKTRGQQVTLSCSPISGHRSVSWYQQTPGQGLQFLFEYFSETQRNKGNFPGRFSGRQFSNSRSEMNVSTLELGDSALYLCASSLREPTHIEQFFGPGTRLTVL.

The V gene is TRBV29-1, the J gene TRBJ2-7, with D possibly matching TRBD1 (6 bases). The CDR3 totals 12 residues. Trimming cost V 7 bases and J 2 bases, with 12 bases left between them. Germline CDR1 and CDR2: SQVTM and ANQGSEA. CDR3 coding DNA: TGCAGCGCCGGACAGCGAGCCTACGAGCAGTACTTC. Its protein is CSAGQRAYEQYF.

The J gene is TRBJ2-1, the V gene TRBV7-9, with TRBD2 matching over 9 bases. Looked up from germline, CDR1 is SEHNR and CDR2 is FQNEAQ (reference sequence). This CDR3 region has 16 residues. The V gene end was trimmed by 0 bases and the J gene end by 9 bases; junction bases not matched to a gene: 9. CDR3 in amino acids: CASSLAPAGGLSEQFF. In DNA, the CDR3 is TGTGCCAGCAGCTTAGCGCCTGCGGGGGGGCTCAGTGAGCAGTTCTTC.

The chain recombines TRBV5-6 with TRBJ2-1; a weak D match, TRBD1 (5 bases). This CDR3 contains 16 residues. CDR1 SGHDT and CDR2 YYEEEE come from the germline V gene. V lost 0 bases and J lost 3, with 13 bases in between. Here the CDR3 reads CASSLDAGPIYNEQFF. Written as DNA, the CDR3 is TGTGCCAGCAGCTTGGACGCAGGGCCTATCTACAATGAGCAGTTCTTC.

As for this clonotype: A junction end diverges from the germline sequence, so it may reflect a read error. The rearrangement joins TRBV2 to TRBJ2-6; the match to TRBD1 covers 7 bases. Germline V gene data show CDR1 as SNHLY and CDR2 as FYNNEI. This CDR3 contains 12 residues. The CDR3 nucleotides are TGTGCCAGCCAGAAGGGGGCCAACGTCCGGACTTTC. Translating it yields CASQKGANVRTF. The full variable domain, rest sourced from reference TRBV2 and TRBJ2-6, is EPEVTQTPSHQVTQMGQEVILRCVPISNHLYFYWYRQILGQKVEFLVSFYNNEISEKSEIFDDQFSVERPDGSNFTLKIRSTKLEDSAMYFCASQKGANVRTFGAGSRLTVL.

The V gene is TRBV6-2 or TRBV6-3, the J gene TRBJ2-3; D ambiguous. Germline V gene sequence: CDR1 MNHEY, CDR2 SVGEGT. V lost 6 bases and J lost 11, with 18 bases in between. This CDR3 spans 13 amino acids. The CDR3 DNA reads TGTGCCAGCAGACCCCTCGTCCGGCCCAAGCAGTATTTT. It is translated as CASRPLVRPKQYF.

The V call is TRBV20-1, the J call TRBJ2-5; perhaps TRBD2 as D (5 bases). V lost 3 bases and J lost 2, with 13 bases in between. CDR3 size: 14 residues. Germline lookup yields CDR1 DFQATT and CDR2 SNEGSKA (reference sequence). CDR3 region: CSASPSGVQETQYF. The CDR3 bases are TGCAGTGCTAGTCCAAGCGGAGTACAAGAGACCCAGTACTTC.

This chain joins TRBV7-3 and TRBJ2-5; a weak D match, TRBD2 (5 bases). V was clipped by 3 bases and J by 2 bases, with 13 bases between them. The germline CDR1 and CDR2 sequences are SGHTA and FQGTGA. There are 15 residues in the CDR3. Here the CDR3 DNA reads TGTGCCAGCAGCTTCGTGGCGGGTGGGCAAGAGACCCAGTACTTC. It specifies CASSFVAGGQETQYF.

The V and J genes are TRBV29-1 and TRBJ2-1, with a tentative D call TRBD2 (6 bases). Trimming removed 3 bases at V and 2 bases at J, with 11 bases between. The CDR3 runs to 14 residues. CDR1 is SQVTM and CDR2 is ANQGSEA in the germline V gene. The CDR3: CSVEYAGPYNEQFF. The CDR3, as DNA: TGCAGCGTTGAGTACGCGGGGCCCTACAATGAGCAGTTCTTC.

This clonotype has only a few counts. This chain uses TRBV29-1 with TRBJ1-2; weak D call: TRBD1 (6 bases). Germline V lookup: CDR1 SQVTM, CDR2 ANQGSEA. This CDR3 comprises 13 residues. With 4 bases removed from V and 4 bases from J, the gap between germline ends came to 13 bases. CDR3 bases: TGCAGCGTTGTTCAGGGGCCTGGCTATGGCTACACCTTC. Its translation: CSVVQGPGYGYTF.

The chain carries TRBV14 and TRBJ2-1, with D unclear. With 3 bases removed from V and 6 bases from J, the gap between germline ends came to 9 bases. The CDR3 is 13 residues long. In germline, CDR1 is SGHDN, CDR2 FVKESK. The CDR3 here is CASSHLWRNEQFF. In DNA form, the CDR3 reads TGTGCCAGCAGCCACCTCTGGCGCAATGAGCAGTTCTTC.

This chain's CDR3 is CASRTRGYNYGYTF. The CDR3, as DNA: TGTGCCAGCAGGACCCGGGGGTATAACTATGGCTACACCTTC. This chain links TRBV12-3 or TRBV12-4 with TRBJ1-2, with a weak D call TRBD1 (5 bases). V was trimmed by 6 bases and J by 1 base, leaving 12 bases between them. This CDR3 is 14 amino acids long.

CDR3 sequence (DNA): TGTGCCAGCAGCTTTCAGGGCCCTGCAACTAATGAAAAACTGTTTTTT. Amino acids: CASSFQGPATNEKLFF. The rearrangement links TRBV11-3 to TRBJ1-4; a possible D gene is TRBD1 (5 bases). Germline V CDR1 and CDR2: SGHNT, YENEEA. The CDR3 loop spans 16 amino acids. Trimming removed 3 bases at V and 0 bases at J, with 11 bases between.